These 20 T cell receptor beta chains share one sample of origin, sequenced in a study of blood T cells in healthy people across ages. Primed by a sample-barcoded 5' primer and a J-beta primer mix, a second PCR proceeded for roughly 6 to 12 cycles. TCRdb passed the 5' RACE reads through MiXCR, listing each CDR3 protein once. Found here are 1.5 million to 2 million distinct CDR3 sequences, roughly 49% of them singletons; the top ten hold 2% to 2.5%. The specimen sequenced was blood. The receptors shown here come from a middle-aged woman in good health.

As DNA, the CDR3 is TGTGCCATAGGACGAGCCCCAGGCTACGAGCAGTACTTC. Residues: CAIGRAPGYEQYF. The V call is TRBV27, the J call TRBJ2-7, with D unclear. The CDR3 totals 13 residues. Trimming left V 10 bases short and J 3 bases short, with 16 bases between. Germline V CDR1 and CDR2: MNHEY, SMNVEV (reference sequence).

This clonotype was recorded a few times. V is TRBV5-1 and J is TRBJ1-6; D is uncertain. V gave up 5 bases and J gave up 10 bases, with 16 bases separating them. Germline CDR1 and CDR2: SGHRS and YFSETQ. The CDR3 has 14 residues. CDR3 in DNA: TGCGCCAGCAGATATACAGAGGTTCGGTCACCCCTCCACTTT. It encodes CASRYTEVRSPLHF.

The gene calls are TRBV20-1 and TRBJ1-2, with D hard to call. Trimming stripped 0 bases from V and 0 bases from J, with 14 bases between. CDR3 length: 16 residues. Germline V gene sequence: CDR1 DFQATT, CDR2 SNEGSKA (reference sequence). CDR3 residues: CSARDAALQPNYGYTF. The CDR3, as DNA: TGCAGTGCTAGAGATGCGGCACTCCAGCCTAACTATGGCTACACCTTC.

In the case of this clonotype: One end of the junction varies from germline; a read error may be responsible. The chain is built from TRBV7-7 and TRBJ2-3; D is uncertain. The germline gives CDR1 SSHAT, CDR2 FNYEAQ (reference sequence). CDR3 size: 15 residues. The CDR3 is CASSPSVASTDTQYF. DNA of the CDR3: TGTGCTAGCAGCCCATCAGTAGCTAGCACAGATACGCAGTATTTT.

This clonotype was picked up a small number of times. The genes are TRBV12-3 or TRBV12-4 and TRBJ1-5; 8 positions agree with TRBD1. Unmatched junction bases numbered 9, after V lost 4 bases and J lost 7 bases. This CDR3 spans 15 amino acids. CDR3 sequence: CASSWTGYRNQPQHF. CDR3 nucleotide sequence: TGTGCCAGCAGTTGGACAGGGTATCGGAACCAGCCCCAGCATTTT.

The chain uses TRBV6-1 and TRBJ2-5; 10 nucleotides align to TRBD1. After removal of 2 bases from V and 5 bases from J, the junction contained 5 bases not matched to a gene. The V gene's germline CDR1 is MNHNS and CDR2 SASEGT. The CDR3 runs 15 residues. The CDR3 nucleotides are TGTGCCAGCAGTGAATTGGACAGGGGGTGGGAGACCCAGTACTTC. Translation: CASSELDRGWETQYF.

V is TRBV6-5 and J is TRBJ2-3, with D possibly TRBD1 on 6 matching bases. This CDR3 spans 14 amino acids. Trimming shortened V by 7 bases and J by 5 bases, and 16 bases separated the two germline ends. CDR1 is MNHEY and CDR2 is SVGAGI in the germline V gene. The CDR3 DNA sequence: TGTGCCAGCAAGAAGAGTGAAGGGGGAGATACGCAGTATTTT. Protein sequence: CASKKSEGGDTQYF.

The chain couples TRBV5-1 to TRBJ2-3; 8 bases agree with TRBD2. The length of the CDR3 is 15 residues. Germline V gives CDR1 SGHRS, CDR2 YFSETQ. J lost 0 bases, V lost 3 bases, and 3 bases had no gene match. The CDR3 region is CASSYIAGSTDTQYF. The CDR3 DNA reads as TGCGCCAGCAGCTATATAGCGGGGAGCACAGATACGCAGTATTTT.

This clonotype was seen a few times. The CDR3 nucleotides are TGCAGCGTTCGCGGGACAGGGAGACCAGATACGCAGTATTTT. Amino acids: CSVRGTGRPDTQYF. The gene calls are TRBV29-1 and TRBJ2-3; 9 bases match TRBD1. J was trimmed by 4 bases and V by 5 bases; bases with no gene match: 7. Germline assignment: CDR1 SQVTM and CDR2 ANQGSEA. This CDR3 has 14 amino acids.

This clonotype was recorded at least ten times. The genes are TRBV4-3 and TRBJ1-2; D gene unclear. This CDR3 spans 13 amino acids. V lost 1 base, J lost 8 bases, and 11 bases lay in between. The V gene's germline CDR1 is LGHNA and CDR2 YSLEER. For the CDR3, the DNA is TGCGCCAGCAGCCAAGGCCCATTAGGAGGCTACACCTTC. Translating it yields CASSQGPLGGYTF.

This chain links TRBV28 with TRBJ2-7; a possible D gene is TRBD1 (5 bases). This CDR3 contains 13 residues. V dropped 4 bases and J dropped 2 bases, with 9 bases sitting between them. Germline values: CDR1 MDHEN, CDR2 SYDVKM. DNA for the CDR3: TGTGCCAGCAGTTCGGACAATCCCTACGAGCAGTACTTC. It is translated as CASSSDNPYEQYF.

This clonotype came up once. The chain recombines TRBV12-3 or TRBV12-4 with TRBJ1-6; D may be TRBD1 (5 bases). Trimming pared 1 base from V and 9 bases from J, leaving 10 bases between. The CDR3 runs to 14 residues. CDR3 sequence (DNA): TGTGCCAGCAGTTTAGAGGCAGGGCGTTCACCCCTCCACTTT. Protein product: CASSLEAGRSPLHF.

V gene TRBV20-1 combines with J gene TRBJ2-7, with TRBD2 matching 7 bases. Per the germline V gene, CDR1 is DFQATT and CDR2 is SNEGSKA (reference sequence). The CDR3 extends over 13 amino acids. The V segment lost 5 bases and the J segment 2 bases; nucleotides outside the gene matches: 6. CDR3 residues: CSAAASGTYEQYF. The CDR3 DNA sequence: TGCAGTGCTGCGGCTAGCGGAACCTACGAGCAGTACTTC.

The V call is TRBV7-2, the J call TRBJ2-7; TRBD1 or TRBD2 may be the D gene (6 bases each). Germline assignment: CDR1 SGHTA and CDR2 FQGNSA. The CDR3 sequence is 16 residues long. V gave up 0 bases and J gave up 3 bases, with 15 bases separating them. The CDR3 sequence is CASSLAAQGRIYEQYF. The CDR3 region has the DNA TGTGCCAGCAGCTTAGCGGCGCAGGGGAGGATCTACGAGCAGTACTTC. The variable domain in full, with the rest retrieved from reference TRBV7-2 and TRBJ2-7, is GAGVSQSPSNKVTEKGKDVELRCDPISGHTALYWYRQSLGQGLEFLIYFQGNSAPDKSGLPSDRFSAERTGGSVSTLTIQRTQQEDSAVYLCASSLAAQGRIYEQYFGPGTRLTVT.

The V gene is TRBV7-8, the J gene TRBJ1-2, with unresolved D. Germline-derived CDR1 and CDR2 are SGHVS and FQNEAQ. The CDR3 runs to 18 residues. The V end lost 0 bases, the J end lost 0 bases, and 17 bases lay between the germline ends. The CDR3 DNA reads as TGTGCCAGCAGCTTAGCTGGCAGGAAAATATTGGCTAACTATGGCTACACCTTC. Its protein is CASSLAGRKILANYGYTF. Full variable domain (outside the CDR3, taken from reference TRBV7-8 and TRBJ1-2): GAGVSQSPRYKVAKRGQDVALRCDPISGHVSLFWYQQALGQGPEFLTYFQNEAQLDKSGLPSDRFFAERPEGSVSTLKIQRTQQEDSAVYLCASSLAGRKILANYGYTFGSGTRLTVV.

The V gene is TRBV28, the J gene TRBJ2-3; D is possibly TRBD1 (6 bases). Germline CDR1 reads MDHEN; CDR2 reads SYDVKM. Trimming cost V 6 bases and J 1 base, with 11 bases left between them. This CDR3 spans 14 amino acids. The CDR3 nucleotides read TGTGCCAGCAGGACTCGACAGGGCACAGATACGCAGTATTTT. This codes for CASRTRQGTDTQYF.

Only a few counts were recorded for this clonotype. The CDR3 region has the DNA TGTGCCAGCAGCTTAATAGCGGGGGGACCAGATACGCAGTATTTT. Residues: CASSLIAGGPDTQYF. The chain uses TRBV7-6 and TRBJ2-3; 10 nucleotides align to TRBD2. V dropped 2 bases and J dropped 4; count of bases not matched to a gene: 3. Per germline, CDR1 SGHVS and CDR2 FNYEAQ. CDR3 length: 15 amino acids.

The genes are TRBV29-1 and TRBJ1-3; D perhaps matches TRBD1 (5 bases). Germline values: CDR1 SQVTM, CDR2 ANQGSEA. V gave up 3 bases and J gave up 3 bases, with 9 bases separating them. The CDR3 is 13 residues long. The CDR3 region has the DNA TGCAGCGTTGATGAGGGGCTTGGAAACACCATATATTTT. This gives the protein CSVDEGLGNTIYF. The complete variable domain, with remaining parts taken from reference TRBV29-1 and TRBJ1-3, reads SAVISQKPSRDICQRGTSLTIQCQVDSQVTMMFWYRQQPGQSLTLIATANQGSEATYESGFVIDKFPISRPNLTFSTLTVSNMSPEDSSIYLCSVDEGLGNTIYFGEGSWLTVV.

The sample holds many counts of this clonotype. The chain is built from TRBV28 and TRBJ2-5; 7 bases agree with TRBD1. V lost 6 bases to trimming and J lost 5 bases; unmatched junction nucleotides: 9. Per germline, CDR1 MDHEN and CDR2 SYDVKM. This CDR3 comprises 14 residues. CDR3 bases: TGTGCCAGCAGCCAAACAGGGGTTGGGGAGACCCAGTACTTC. Translation gives CASSQTGVGETQYF.

In its sample, this clonotype was seen a few times. The chain couples TRBV6-2 or TRBV6-3 to TRBJ2-3, with TRBD1 as a possible D gene (6 bases). This CDR3 region has 15 residues. Germline V gene sequence: CDR1 MNHEY, CDR2 SVGEGT. Trimming removed 2 bases at V and 2 bases at J, with 11 bases between. This CDR3 reads CASSYVWDTTDTQYF. The CDR3 DNA reads as TGTGCCAGCAGTTACGTGTGGGACACCACAGATACGCAGTATTTT.